The 19 T cell receptor beta chains in this list originate from one sample, sequenced in a study of T-cell memory formation after mild COVID-19. TCRdb ran MiXCR on the 5' RACE reads and lists one entry per CDR3 protein. The top ten clones hold about 3.6% of a sample with over 150,000 distinct CDR3 sequences, over 10% of them seen once. The sample consisted of PBMCs or a T cell subset sorted from them (not recorded which). These receptors were taken from a man between 18 and 29 years old who had mild COVID-19 (a few samples of this study predate the infection). Cell type and time point are not known.

The chain employs TRBV27 and TRBJ2-6; D possibly corresponds to TRBD1 (6 bases). Germline V lookup: CDR1 MNHEY, CDR2 SMNVEV (reference sequence). Between the trimmed V and J ends, which lost 7 bases and 0 bases, there was a span of 10 bases. This CDR3 region has 15 residues. CDR3 loop: CASKGESSGANVLTF. The CDR3 DNA is TGTGCCAGCAAGGGGGAGTCCTCTGGGGCCAACGTCCTGACTTTC.

This clonotype was observed a few times. This chain joins TRBV15 and TRBJ1-2, with D unclear. Per germline, CDR1 LNHNV and CDR2 YYDKDF (reference sequence). This CDR3 has 13 residues. The V and J ends lost 4 bases and 7 bases respectively, with 13 bases between them. The DNA for the CDR3 is TGTGCCACCAGCACCAATACCGTCGGTGGCTACACCTTC. This sequence encodes CATSTNTVGGYTF.

The chain carries TRBV12-3 or TRBV12-4 and TRBJ2-3; possible D gene TRBD2, 5 bases. The CDR3 covers 15 residues. The V gene lost 4 bases and the J gene lost 0 bases, with 11 bases spanning the gap. The DNA for the CDR3 is TGTGCCAGCAGTTCCTTTTCGGGGAGCACAGATACGCAGTATTTT. As protein: CASSSFSGSTDTQYF.

This clonotype was seen a handful of times. V usage is TRBV7-8 and J usage is TRBJ2-7; D is unresolved. With 1 base removed from V and 2 bases from J, the gap between germline ends came to 9 bases. This CDR3 spans 14 amino acids. Germline V gene sequence: CDR1 SGHVS, CDR2 FQNEAQ. As DNA, the CDR3 is TGTGCCAGCAGCTTAGAGGCCAGTACCTACGAGCAGTACGTC. This gives the protein CASSLEASTYEQYV.

The CDR3 region is CSAIIDPGGPIQQFF. CDR3 coding DNA: TGCAGTGCTATCATAGACCCGGGGGGACCTATTCAGCAGTTCTTC. This chain links TRBV20-1 with TRBJ2-1; 7 nucleotides agree with TRBD2. The CDR3 extends over 15 amino acids. V gave up 4 bases and J gave up 11 bases; unmatched junction bases: 17. CDR1 and CDR2 from the germline V gene are DFQATT and SNEGSKA (reference sequence).

The genes are TRBV6-5 and TRBJ1-1; no firm D call. The CDR3 is made up of 16 amino acids. CDR1 and CDR2 from the germline V gene are MNHEY and SVGAGI. The V gene lost 1 base and the J gene lost 2 bases, with 14 bases spanning the gap. CDR3 sequence (DNA): TGTGCCAGCAGTTACTATCTGGGCACAGCCAACACTGAAGCTTTCTTT. It is translated as CASSYYLGTANTEAFF.

The V gene is TRBV4-2, the J gene TRBJ2-5, with 8 bases lining up with TRBD2. CDR1 is LGHNA and CDR2 is YNFKEQ in the germline V gene. CDR3 length: 15 residues. V gave up 2 bases and J gave up 5 bases; unmatched junction bases: 7. The chain's CDR3 is CASSQRSGGGETQYF. The CDR3 DNA is TGTGCCAGCAGCCAACGCAGCGGGGGTGGGGAGACCCAGTACTTC.

This clonotype was seen repeatedly, ten times or more. The V call is TRBV9, the J call TRBJ2-5, with 7 bases that match TRBD1. The CDR3 is made up of 14 amino acids. The junction had 8 bases not matched to a gene; V was cut back by 1 base and J by 8 bases. Germline values: CDR1 SGDLS, CDR2 YYNGEE. The CDR3: CASSVWQGDETQYF. The CDR3 DNA sequence: TGTGCCAGCAGCGTATGGCAGGGGGATGAAACCCAGTACTTC.

This sequence joins TRBV19 and TRBJ2-5, with 10 bases matching TRBD1. CDR1 is LNHDA, CDR2 SQIVND, per germline (reference sequence). The J segment lost 4 bases and the V segment lost 4 bases, leaving 3 bases of the junction unmatched. The CDR3 totals 14 residues. Here the CDR3 DNA reads TGTGCCAGTAGTAACCGGGACAGGGGAGAGACCCAGTACTTC. This sequence encodes CASSNRDRGETQYF. The full variable domain, completed using reference TRBV19 and TRBJ2-5, is DGGITQSPKYLFRKEGQNVTLSCEQNLNHDAMYWYRQDPGQGLRLIYYSQIVNDFQKGDIAEGYSVSREKKESFPLTVTSAQKNPTAFYLCASSNRDRGETQYFGPGTRLLVL.

This clonotype was counted a few times. The rearrangement joins TRBV20-1 to TRBJ2-3; 8 nucleotides align to TRBD1. Germline-derived CDR1 and CDR2 are DFQATT and SNEGSKA (reference sequence). Trimming removed 1 base from V and 5 bases from J; junction bases left unmatched: 8. There are 15 residues in the CDR3. Written as DNA, the CDR3 is TGCAGTGCTAGAGGACCGACAGGGGTAGGAGATACGCAGTATTTT. Residues: CSARGPTGVGDTQYF.

The chain has TRBV12-3 or TRBV12-4 and TRBJ1-1; no reliable D call. The germline V and J ends were trimmed by 6 bases and 3 bases, with 17 bases remaining between them. The CDR3 is made up of 15 amino acids. The DNA for the CDR3 is TGTGCCAGCAGGGCGACTGGGGTATTGGACACTGAAGCTTTCTTT. It specifies CASRATGVLDTEAFF.

The V and J genes are TRBV20-1 and TRBJ2-7; D ambiguous. V lost 2 bases to trimming and J lost 3 bases, with 8 bases between them. Germline CDR1 and CDR2: DFQATT and SNEGSKA (reference sequence). This CDR3 has 12 amino acids. The CDR3 bases are TGCAGTGCTAGACGACTCAACTACGAGCAGTACTTC. Its translation: CSARRLNYEQYF.

The chain is built from TRBV6-5 and TRBJ1-5, with D maybe TRBD1 (5 bases). The CDR3 covers 14 residues. Trimming left V 2 bases short and J 3 bases short, with 8 bases between. CDR1 MNHEY and CDR2 SVGAGI come from the germline V gene. The CDR3 loop reads CASSYRGINQPQHF. The CDR3 DNA sequence: TGTGCCAGCAGTTACCGGGGCATCAATCAGCCCCAGCATTTT.

This clonotype was recorded a few times. The V gene is TRBV5-1, the J gene TRBJ2-5, with a possible D match to TRBD2 (5 bases). CDR1 and CDR2 (germline): SGHRS, YFSETQ. Trimming took 1 base from V and 3 from J, leaving 13 bases between them. The CDR3 totals 15 residues. CDR3 in DNA: TGCGCCAGCAGCTTGTTAGCCGGGAACGAAGAGACCCAGTACTTC. Encoded protein: CASSLLAGNEETQYF.

The chain carries TRBV6-2 or TRBV6-3 and TRBJ2-1, with unresolved D. V was cut by 1 base and J by 5 bases, with 15 bases left in between. Germline loops: CDR1 MNHEY, CDR2 SVGEGT. CDR3 length: 16 amino acids. CDR3 region: CASSYFSRAAHNEQFF. CDR3 DNA sequence: TGTGCCAGCAGTTACTTCTCCCGTGCAGCCCACAATGAGCAGTTCTTC.

There are many counts of this clonotype. This sequence joins TRBV12-3 or TRBV12-4 and TRBJ2-3; D gene uncertain. V lost 6 bases to trimming and J lost 2 bases, with 3 bases between them. CDR3 size: 11 residues. The DNA of the CDR3 is TGTGCCAGCAGGATCACAGATACGCAGTATTTT. It codes for CASRITDTQYF.

This clonotype was seen a handful of times. V gene TRBV3-1 combines with J gene TRBJ1-2; D possibly corresponds to TRBD1 (6 bases). Between the trimmed V and J ends, which lost 4 bases and 8 bases, there was a span of 14 bases. CDR3 length: 13 residues. CDR1 is LGHDT, CDR2 YNNKEL, per germline (reference sequence). The CDR3 DNA reads TGTGCCAGCAGCCTGAACAGGGACTCCGGCTACACCTTC. Residues: CASSLNRDSGYTF.

This chain links TRBV3-1 with TRBJ2-7; no firm D call. The CDR3 covers 12 residues. Germline-derived CDR1 and CDR2 are LGHDT and YNNKEL (reference sequence). V shed 2 bases and J shed 9 bases, with 11 bases lying between them. This CDR3 is CASSQLGQRQYV. The CDR3 bases are TGTGCCAGCAGCCAATTGGGCCAGCGGCAGTACGTC.

This clonotype has only a few counts. The V and J genes are TRBV11-2 and TRBJ1-1; D may be TRBD1 (6 bases). Germline loops: CDR1 SGHAT, CDR2 FQNNGV. The CDR3 contains 16 residues. Trimming cost V 5 bases and J 2 bases, with 18 bases left between them. The CDR3 spells CASSHTGSTPNTEAFF. CDR3 sequence (DNA): TGTGCCAGCAGCCATACAGGGAGTACTCCTAACACTGAAGCTTTCTTT.